Each of the 22 T cell receptor beta chains below was sequenced from the same sample in a study of regulatory T cells in long-lasting Graves disease. Time point: persistent/refractory GD, antithyroid drugs over 5 years with positive TRAb. From RNA extracted from PBMCs, the TCR library was made. Construction of TCR beta libraries relied on iRepertoire HTBI primers and on Arm-PCR targeting CDR3 regions. MiXCR, applied by TCRdb to the multiplex PCR reads, yields one record per CDR3 protein. The sample lists around 340,000 distinct CDR3 sequences, about 18% seen once, with over 25% in the top ten. Sequencing used peripheral blood mononuclear cells (PBMCs), obtained when the disease was refractory, from a patient treated with antithyroid drugs. Receptor source: a female donor with Graves disease.

The chain recombines TRBV7-9 with TRBJ1-6; no reliable D call. Looked up from germline, CDR1 is SEHNR and CDR2 is FQNEAQ (reference sequence). The CDR3 is made up of 12 amino acids. V was cut by 3 bases and J by 10 bases, with 7 bases left in between. The DNA of the CDR3 is TGTGCCAGCAGCTTTGTCGCCTCACCCCTCCACTTT. Its translation: CASSFVASPLHF.

This clonotype was seen only a few times. V gene TRBV5-6 combines with J gene TRBJ2-2; D not resolved. The CDR3 length is 12 residues. The V end was cut by 1 base, the J end by 7 bases, with 5 bases between. CDR1 and CDR2 (germline): SGHDT, YYEEEE. The CDR3, as DNA: TGTGCCAGCAGCTTGATCCACGGGGAGCTGTTTTTT. This translates into CASSLIHGELFF.

The V and J genes are TRBV2 and TRBJ2-2, with 8 nucleotides matching TRBD1. The V and J ends lost 8 bases and 0 bases, in that order; junction bases with no gene match: 5. From germline, CDR1 is SNHLY and CDR2 FYNNEI. The CDR3 totals 15 residues. The CDR3 region has the DNA TGTGCCAGCGCGGCGGACAGGGCGAACACCGGGGAGCTGTTTTTT. Its translation: CASAADRANTGELFF.

The rearrangement joins TRBV19 to TRBJ1-5; TRBD1 is a possible D gene (5 bases). Germline CDR1 is LNHDA and CDR2 is SQIVND (reference sequence). CDR3 length equals 14 residues. The ends were cut back, 1 base at V and 5 bases at J, with 9 bases in the middle. As DNA, the CDR3 is TGTGCCAGTAGTATAGTTGGGGGACATCAGCCCCAGCATTTT. This translates into CASSIVGGHQPQHF.

The chain links TRBV9 to TRBJ1-2, with 9 positions matching TRBD1. Per germline, CDR1 SGDLS and CDR2 YYNGEE. The CDR3 has 15 residues. V lost 3 bases to trimming and J lost 4 bases; unmatched junction nucleotides: 7. The CDR3 DNA is TGTGCCAGCAGCGACCGGGACAGGGTCACCTATGGCTACACCTTC. The encoded protein is CASSDRDRVTYGYTF.

The genes are TRBV5-1 and TRBJ1-1; D is possibly TRBD1 (5 bases). V was clipped by 9 bases and J by 1 base, with 10 bases between them. CDR3 length: 12 residues. Per the germline V gene, CDR1 is SGHRS and CDR2 is YFSETQ. The CDR3 reads CATRGQNTEAFF. CDR3 nucleotide sequence: TGCGCCACGCGGGGCCAGAACACTGAAGCTTTCTTT. The full variable domain, rest sourced from reference TRBV5-1 and TRBJ1-1, is KAGVTQTPRYLIKTRGQQVTLSCSPISGHRSVSWYQQTPGQGLQFLFEYFSETQRNKGNFPGRFSGRQFSNSRSEMNVSTLELGDSALYLCATRGQNTEAFFGQGTRLTVV.

A note on this clonotype: Possible read error: a much larger clone is one base away. This chain joins TRBV6-2 or TRBV6-3 and TRBJ1-2; no firm D call. CDR3 length equals 16 residues. V was shortened by 4 bases and J by 1 base, with 16 bases between the two germline ends. CDR1 and CDR2 (germline): MNHEY, SVGEGT. This CDR3 is CASSCPFQYDNYGYTF. Here the CDR3 DNA reads TGTGCCAGCAGTTGTCCCTTTCAATACGATAACTATGGCTACACCTTC.

This clonotype was counted between two and nine times. This chain uses TRBV7-9 with TRBJ2-5, with 10 bases identical to TRBD2. The V gene's germline CDR1 is SEHNR and CDR2 FQNEAQ (reference sequence). This CDR3 contains 15 residues. Trimming at V came to 6 bases and at J to 2 bases, leaving 6 bases not matched to a gene. The CDR3 sequence: CASSTGLANQETQYF. CDR3 coding DNA: TGTGCCAGCAGTACGGGACTAGCGAATCAAGAGACCCAGTACTTC. Full variable domain (remainder filled in from reference TRBV7-9 and TRBJ2-5): DTGVSQNPRHKITKRGQNVTFRCDPISEHNRLYWYRQTLGQGPEFLTYFQNEAQLEKSRLLSDRFSAERPKGSFSTLEIQRTEQGDSAMYLCASSTGLANQETQYFGPGTRLLVL.

The chain's CDR3 is CASSLGVSGDSNQPQHF. The CDR3 coding sequence is TGCGCCAGCAGCTTGGGTGTGTCAGGGGATAGCAATCAGCCCCAGCATTTT. This sequence joins TRBV5-1 and TRBJ1-5; possible D gene TRBD1, 6 bases. V lost 0 bases, J lost 0 bases, and 13 bases lay in between. This CDR3 contains 17 residues. Germline V gives CDR1 SGHRS, CDR2 YFSETQ.

The V and J genes are TRBV5-4 and TRBJ1-2; weak D call: TRBD1 (5 bases). Germline V lookup: CDR1 SGHNT, CDR2 YYREEE (reference sequence). The CDR3 spans 14 residues. V lost 0 bases to trimming and J lost 4 bases, with 10 bases between them. The CDR3, as DNA: TGTGCCAGCAGCTTGGATTGGGACGCCTATGGCTACACCTTC. The encoded protein is CASSLDWDAYGYTF. Filled out from reference TRBV5-4 and TRBJ1-2, the complete variable domain reads ETGVTQSPTHLIKTRGQQVTLRCSSQSGHNTVSWYQQALGQGPQFIFQYYREEENGRGNFPPRFSGLQFPNYSSELNVNALELDDSALYLCASSLDWDAYGYTFGSGTRLTVV.

This clonotype has a handful of counts. This chain links TRBV7-9 with TRBJ2-5, with a weak D call TRBD1 (5 bases). V lost 4 bases and J lost 7, with 10 bases in between. The CDR3 consists of 12 residues. CDR1 SEHNR and CDR2 FQNEAQ come from the germline V gene (reference sequence). The CDR3 DNA is TGTGCCAGCAGCTCAAACCAGGGGACCCAGTACTTC. Its translation is CASSSNQGTQYF.

This clonotype came up many times. The J gene is TRBJ2-7, the V gene TRBV6-1; 14 bases are a match to TRBD2. J lost 0 bases, V lost 4 bases, and 8 bases had no gene match. The CDR3 sequence is 18 residues long. Germline V gives CDR1 MNHNS, CDR2 SASEGT. The CDR3 loop is CASSGTSGRTPHSYEQYF. The CDR3 bases are TGTGCCAGCAGTGGGACTAGCGGGAGGACCCCTCACTCCTACGAGCAGTACTTC.

At least ten counts were recorded for this clonotype. The V gene is TRBV12-3 or TRBV12-4, the J gene TRBJ2-7; no clear D gene. The V gene lost 6 bases and the J gene lost 0 bases, with 15 bases spanning the gap. The CDR3 consists of 15 residues. This CDR3 is CASSSAFWHSYEQYF. CDR3 nucleotides: TGTGCCAGCAGCTCGGCATTTTGGCACTCCTACGAGCAGTACTTC.

This clonotype was detected only a few times. This chain joins TRBV20-1 and TRBJ2-4, with a weak D call TRBD1 (6 bases). The germline V gene has CDR1 DFQATT and CDR2 SNEGSKA (reference sequence). This CDR3 region has 17 residues. Trimming left V 2 bases short and J 0 bases short, with 17 bases between. CDR3 sequence: CSARLLGQTIAKNIQYF. The CDR3 nucleotides read TGCAGTGCTAGACTCCTCGGACAGACCATAGCCAAAAACATTCAGTACTTC.

On this clonotype: Germline is not matched at one junction end, which may reflect a read error. The J gene is TRBJ2-7, the V gene TRBV5-1; 10 bases map to TRBD1. This CDR3 has 15 amino acids. Germline loops: CDR1 SGHRS, CDR2 YFSETQ. CDR3 nucleotide sequence: TGCGCCAGCAGCGAAGACAGGGGGCCCACCTACGAGCAGCACTTC. Amino acid sequence: CASSEDRGPTYEQHF. The variable domain in full, with the rest retrieved from reference TRBV5-1 and TRBJ2-7, is KAGVTQTPRYLIKTRGQQVTLSCSPISGHRSVSWYQQTPGQGLQFLFEYFSETQRNKGNFPGRFSGRQFSNSRSEMNVSTLELGDSALYLCASSEDRGPTYEQHFGPGTRLTVT.

This clonotype occurred many times. This chain uses TRBV28 with TRBJ1-2; D not resolved. The V gene lost 4 bases and the J gene lost 10 bases, with 13 bases spanning the gap. The CDR3 has 12 amino acids. Germline CDR1 reads MDHEN; CDR2 reads SYDVKM. CDR3 protein: CASSSLGRVYTF. The CDR3 DNA follows: TGTGCCAGCAGTTCCCTCGGCAGAGTCTACACCTTC.

This clonotype was detected many times. This chain connects TRBV28 to TRBJ2-7; perhaps TRBD1 as D (6 bases). V shed 6 bases and J shed 2 bases, with 20 bases lying between them. Germline assignment: CDR1 MDHEN and CDR2 SYDVKM. The CDR3 sequence is 16 residues long. CDR3 in amino acids: CASSSTWFGQTYEQYF. In DNA form, the CDR3 reads TGTGCCAGCAGCTCGACATGGTTTGGACAGACCTACGAGCAGTACTTC.

V gene TRBV28 combines with J gene TRBJ2-3; 7 bases align to TRBD2. After removal of 5 bases from V and 1 base from J, the junction contained 12 bases not matched to a gene. Germline CDR1 MDHEN, CDR2 SYDVKM. The CDR3 is 17 amino acids. The chain's CDR3 is CASSTSGGYYGTDTQYF. CDR3 DNA: TGTGCCAGCAGTACCTCGGGGGGTTACTACGGCACAGATACGCAGTATTTT.

The V call is TRBV20-1, the J call TRBJ1-1, with 7 bases lining up with TRBD1. Losses at the gene ends were 4 bases for V and 6 bases for J; bases not matched to a gene: 14. Germline V gives CDR1 DFQATT, CDR2 SNEGSKA (reference sequence). The CDR3 consists of 15 residues. In DNA form, the CDR3 reads TGCAGTGCTATGATCCCCTCGAGGGGGCTCGCTGAAGCTTTCTTT. This gives the protein CSAMIPSRGLAEAFF.

Note on this clonotype: Being one base from a much bigger clone, this may be a read error. J is TRBJ2-5 and V is TRBV12-3 or TRBV12-4; D is uncertain. The CDR3 extends over 12 amino acids. The CDR3 sequence: CASSLEHQTQHF. CDR3 sequence (DNA): TGTGCCAGCAGTTTGGAGCACCAGACCCAGCACTTC.

The V call is TRBV12-3 or TRBV12-4, the J call TRBJ1-1, with D maybe TRBD1 (6 bases). V was shortened by 6 bases and J by 7 bases, with 18 bases between the two germline ends. This CDR3 contains 14 residues. The CDR3 DNA reads as TGTGCCAGCAGCCCGGACAGCACGGGGGGTGAAGCTTTCTTT. Its translation is CASSPDSTGGEAFF.

This clonotype was observed many times. The gene calls are TRBV19 and TRBJ1-2, with D unclear. CDR1 is LNHDA and CDR2 is SQIVND in the germline V gene (reference sequence). Trimming removed 3 bases from V and 6 bases from J, with 14 bases in between. The CDR3 runs to 14 residues. The DNA of the CDR3 is TGTGCCAGTAGTATCCTCGCTGCAAGTAATGGCTACACCTTC. This gives the protein CASSILAASNGYTF.